Included here is one T cell receptor (beta chain) sequence, with context. Per donor there was one draw, yielding a blood sample of around 2.7 ml. The sample is drawn from a study of monozygotic twins with inflammatory bowel disease. Researchers used roughly 3,800 ng of total RNA for each TCR library. The UMIs contained a 6-nucleotide sample barcode. They were added by template switching during cDNA synthesis. Reprocessing the 5' RACE reads, TCRdb reports a single entry for every CDR3 protein and omits DNA. This repertoire includes some 300,000 distinct CDR3 sequences. The CDR3 is made up of 13 amino acids. Germline lookup yields CDR1 SGHVS and CDR2 FNYEAQ.

The sample comprised blood. The sequence was obtained from a human donor with ulcerative colitis or Crohn's disease, or a healthy co-twin of an affected twin (not recorded which). V gene TRBV7-6 combines with J gene TRBJ2-3. The CDR3 spells CASSSRQIDTQYF.